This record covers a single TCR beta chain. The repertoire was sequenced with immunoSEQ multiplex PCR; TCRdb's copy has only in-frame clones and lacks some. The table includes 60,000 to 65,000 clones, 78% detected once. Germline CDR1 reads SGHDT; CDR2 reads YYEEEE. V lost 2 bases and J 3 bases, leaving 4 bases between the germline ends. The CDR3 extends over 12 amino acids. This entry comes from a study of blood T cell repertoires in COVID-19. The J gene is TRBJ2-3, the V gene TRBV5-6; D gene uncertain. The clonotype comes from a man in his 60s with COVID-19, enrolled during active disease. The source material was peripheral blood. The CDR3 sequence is CASSFGTDTQYF. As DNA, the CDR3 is TGTGCCAGCAGCTTCGGGACAGATACGCAGTATTTT. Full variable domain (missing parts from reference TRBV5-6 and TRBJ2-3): DAGVTQSPTHLIKTRGQQVTLRCSPKSGHDTVSWYQQALGQGPQFIFQYYEEEERQRGNFPDRFSGHQFPNYSSELNVNALLLGDSALYLCASSFGTDTQYFGPGTRLTVL.